Detailed here is one TCR beta chain. The data were obtained in a study of blood T cell repertoires in COVID-19. In the authors' workflow: Amplified reference gene primers provided the basis for estimating nucleated cell counts. The assay was immunoSEQ multiplex PCR, and TCRdb's table has in-frame clones only and misses some. The D gene and trimming were derived from the DNA, and the V and J assignments and clone size from that table. Seen here are about 97,000 clones, around nine tenths observed once, and the top ten hold 15%. The CDR3 sequence is 11 residues long. In germline, CDR1 is SGHDN, CDR2 FVKESK. Trimming pared 3 bases from V and 8 bases from J, leaving 6 bases between.

The gene calls are TRBV14 and TRBJ2-3; D is possibly TRBD1 (5 bases). This sequence was found in a human donor in a cohort sampled during active COVID-19. The specimen sequenced was peripheral blood. CDR3 residues: CASSQQGTQYF. The CDR3 bases are TGTGCCAGCAGCCAGCAGGGTACGCAGTATTTT. Using reference TRBV14 and TRBJ2-3 for the parts outside the CDR3, the full variable domain is EAGVTQFPSHSVIEKGQTVTLRCDPISGHDNLYWYRRVMGKEIKFLLHFVKESKQDESGMPNNRFLAERTGGTYSTLKVQPAELEDSGVYFCASSQQGTQYFGPGTRLTVL.